This T cell receptor (beta chain) emerged from a study of PD-1 blockade in classical Hodgkin lymphoma. Study-wide points: Complete responders' baseline diversity resembled that of newly diagnosed patients. Diminished baseline TCR diversity has been reported in newly diagnosed patients relative to healthy donors.

From germline, CDR1 is MDHEN and CDR2 SYDVKM. CDR3 length: 15 residues. In every patient, relapse followed autologous stem cell transplantation, while exposure to brentuximab vedotin differed. About this clone: Its specificity is unknown. The germline gene is not matched at one end of the junction; a read error may be the cause.

Clones were sequenced by immunoSEQ multiplex PCR, and TCRdb holds only the in-frame ones, with some missing. The profile shows 20,000 to 25,000 clones, around 80% of them singletons. This sample comprised peripheral blood mononuclear cells (PBMCs), obtained before the second cycle of nivolumab. This chain joins TRBV28 and TRBJ2-3, with 10 bases matching TRBD1. This clonotype was obtained from a human donor with classical Hodgkin lymphoma. The CDR3 region has the DNA TGTGCCAGCAAAAGACAGGGGGCGAGCAGAGATACGCAGTATTTT. Protein sequence: CASKRQGASRDTQYF.